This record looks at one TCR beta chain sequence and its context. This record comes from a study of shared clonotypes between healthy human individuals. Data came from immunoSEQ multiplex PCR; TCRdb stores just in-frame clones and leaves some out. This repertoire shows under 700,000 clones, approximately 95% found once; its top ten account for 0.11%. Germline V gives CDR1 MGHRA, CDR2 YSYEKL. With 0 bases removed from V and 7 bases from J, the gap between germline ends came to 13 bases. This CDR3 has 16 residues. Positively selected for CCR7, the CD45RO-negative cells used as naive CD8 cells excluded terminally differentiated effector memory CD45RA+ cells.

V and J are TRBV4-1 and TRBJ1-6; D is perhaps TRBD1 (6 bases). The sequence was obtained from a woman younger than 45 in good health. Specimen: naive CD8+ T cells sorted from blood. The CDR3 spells CASSQDSATGNSPLHF. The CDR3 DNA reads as TGCGCCAGCAGCCAAGATTCGGCCACAGGGAATTCACCCCTCCACTTT.